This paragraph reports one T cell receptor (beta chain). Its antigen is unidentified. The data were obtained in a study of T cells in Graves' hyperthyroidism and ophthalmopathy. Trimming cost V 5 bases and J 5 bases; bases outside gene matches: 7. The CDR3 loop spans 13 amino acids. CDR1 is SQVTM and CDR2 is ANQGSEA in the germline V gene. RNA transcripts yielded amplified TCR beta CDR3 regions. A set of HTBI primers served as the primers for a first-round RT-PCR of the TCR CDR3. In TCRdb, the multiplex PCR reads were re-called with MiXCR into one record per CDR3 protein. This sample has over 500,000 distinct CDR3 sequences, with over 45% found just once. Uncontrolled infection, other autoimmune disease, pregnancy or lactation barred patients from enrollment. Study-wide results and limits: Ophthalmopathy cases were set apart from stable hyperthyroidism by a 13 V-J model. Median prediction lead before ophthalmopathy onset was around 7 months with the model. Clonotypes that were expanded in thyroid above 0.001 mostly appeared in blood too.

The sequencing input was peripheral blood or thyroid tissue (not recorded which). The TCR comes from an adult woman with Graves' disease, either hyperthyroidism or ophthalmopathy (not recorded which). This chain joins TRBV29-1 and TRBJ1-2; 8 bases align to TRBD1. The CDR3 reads CSVTDRGIYGYTF. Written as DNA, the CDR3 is TGCAGCGTTACCGACAGGGGAATATATGGCTACACCTTC.